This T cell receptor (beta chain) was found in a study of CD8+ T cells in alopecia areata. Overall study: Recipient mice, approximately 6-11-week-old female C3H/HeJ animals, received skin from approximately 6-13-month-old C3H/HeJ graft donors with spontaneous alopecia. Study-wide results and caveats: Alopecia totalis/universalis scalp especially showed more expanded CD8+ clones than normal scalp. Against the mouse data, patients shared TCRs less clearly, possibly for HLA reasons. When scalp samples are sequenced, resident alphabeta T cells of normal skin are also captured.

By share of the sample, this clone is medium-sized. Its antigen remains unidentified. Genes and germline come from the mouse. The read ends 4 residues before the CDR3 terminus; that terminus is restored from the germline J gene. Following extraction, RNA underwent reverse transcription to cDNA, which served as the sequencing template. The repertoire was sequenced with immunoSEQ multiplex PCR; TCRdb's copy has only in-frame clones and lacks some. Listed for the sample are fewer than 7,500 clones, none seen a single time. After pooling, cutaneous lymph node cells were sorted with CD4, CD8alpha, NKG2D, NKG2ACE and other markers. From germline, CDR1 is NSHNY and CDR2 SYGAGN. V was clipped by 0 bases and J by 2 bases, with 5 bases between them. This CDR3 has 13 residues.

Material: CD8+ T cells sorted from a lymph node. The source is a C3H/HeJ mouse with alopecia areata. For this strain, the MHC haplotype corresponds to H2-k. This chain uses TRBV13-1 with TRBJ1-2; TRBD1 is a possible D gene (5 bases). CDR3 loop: CASSDAGNSDYTF. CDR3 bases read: TGTGCCAGCAGTGATGCAGGGAACTCC.